Below, 21 T cell receptor beta chains from the same sample are listed, as sequenced in a study of PD-L1 blockade in urothelial cancer. Produced via immunoSEQ multiplex PCR; TCRdb's table is partial and in-frame only. The table has tens of thousands of clones, around 83% seen once. Time point indicated: pretreatment peripheral blood. The sample here was PBMCs, taken around atezolizumab (anti-PD-L1) treatment. The source of these receptors is a man aged 55 to 70 with urothelial cancer.

The chain combines TRBV10-2 with TRBJ1-2, with 8 bases matching TRBD1. The CDR3 contains 13 residues. V lost 7 bases, J lost 4 bases, and 5 bases stayed unmatched. Germline values: CDR1 WSHSY, CDR2 SAAADI. The CDR3 reads CASTPDRGYGYTF. The CDR3 DNA reads TGCGCCAGCACCCCTGACAGGGGCTATGGCTACACCTTC.

The rearrangement uses TRBV21-1 and TRBJ2-2; TRBD2, the D gene given by the table, was not confirmed from the DNA. TRBV21-1 is annotated as a pseudogene. The CDR3 spans 17 residues. As DNA, the CDR3 is TGTGCCAGCAGCAAAGACTGGCGGGAATCGAACACCGGGGAGCTGTTTTTT. This gives the protein CASSKDWRESNTGELFF.

The V gene is TRBV19, the J gene TRBJ1-3; D unresolved. The V gene lost 9 bases and the J gene lost 0 bases, with 15 bases spanning the gap. This CDR3 is 15 amino acids long. CDR1 is LNHDA and CDR2 is SQIVND in the germline V gene (reference sequence). The CDR3 sequence: CASRDPLSSGNTIYF. The CDR3 DNA reads TGTGCCAGCCGGGATCCTCTGAGCTCTGGAAACACCATATATTTT.

V is TRBV6-6 and J is TRBJ1-2; no clear D gene. The V gene's germline CDR1 is MNHNY and CDR2 SVGAGI (reference sequence). Trimming cost V 5 bases and J 3 bases, with 13 bases left between them. The CDR3 is 14 residues long. This chain's CDR3 is CASSLRQADYGYTF. The CDR3 DNA follows: TGTGCCAGCAGTCTCCGGCAGGCAGACTATGGCTACACCTTC.

The rearrangement uses TRBV19 and TRBJ2-7; 9 bases are shared with TRBD1. This CDR3 is built from 15 residues. CDR1 is LNHDA and CDR2 is SQIVND in the germline V gene (reference sequence). The V gene end was trimmed by 3 bases and the J gene end by 5 bases; junction bases not matched to a gene: 8. CDR3 amino acids: CASSIKDRGFNEQYF. The DNA of the CDR3 is TGTGCCAGTAGTATCAAGGACAGGGGTTTTAACGAGCAGTACTTC.

This clone has only a few counts. The chain combines TRBV5-4 with TRBJ2-7, with D perhaps TRBD1 (6 bases). CDR1 SGHNT and CDR2 YYREEE come from the germline V gene (reference sequence). Trimming removed 4 bases at V and 7 bases at J, with 15 bases between. The CDR3 is 13 amino acids. For the CDR3, the DNA is TGTGCCAGCAGCCTTACAGGGCCTGAAGAGCAGTACTTC. Its translation is CASSLTGPEEQYF. The full variable domain, rest sourced from reference TRBV5-4 and TRBJ2-7, is ETGVTQSPTHLIKTRGQQVTLRCSSQSGHNTVSWYQQALGQGPQFIFQYYREEENGRGNFPPRFSGLQFPNYSSELNVNALELDDSALYLCASSLTGPEEQYFGPGTRLTVT.

The rearrangement links TRBV2 to TRBJ2-1, with TRBD2 identical over 11 bases. Germline V gene sequence: CDR1 SNHLY, CDR2 FYNNEI. The CDR3 length is 16 residues. With V trimmed by 7 bases and J by 8 bases, 13 bases remained unmatched. This CDR3 is CASIGISGGAGDEQFF. In DNA form, the CDR3 reads TGTGCCAGCATCGGTATTAGCGGGGGGGCCGGAGATGAGCAGTTCTTC.

J is TRBJ1-1 and V is TRBV5-1, with 8 positions matching TRBD1. Trimming cost V 0 bases and J 0 bases; bases outside gene matches: 1. Germline lookup yields CDR1 SGHRS and CDR2 YFSETQ. The CDR3 extends over 15 amino acids. The CDR3 DNA is TGCGCCAGCAGCTTGGGGGACAGGATGAACACTGAAGCTTTCTTT. Its translation is CASSLGDRMNTEAFF. The variable domain in full, completed from reference TRBV5-1 and TRBJ1-1, reads KAGVTQTPRYLIKTRGQQVTLSCSPISGHRSVSWYQQTPGQGLQFLFEYFSETQRNKGNFPGRFSGRQFSNSRSEMNVSTLELGDSALYLCASSLGDRMNTEAFFGQGTRLTVV.

V is TRBV19 and J is TRBJ2-6; the D gene is possibly TRBD2 (6 bases). This CDR3 region has 17 residues. Per the germline V gene, CDR1 is LNHDA and CDR2 is SQIVND (reference sequence). V was shortened by 3 bases and J by 0 bases, with 12 bases between the two germline ends. Written as DNA, the CDR3 is TGTGCCAGTAGTATTTACGGCGGGATCTCTGGGGCCAACGTCCTGACTTTC. It specifies CASSIYGGISGANVLTF.

V gene TRBV5-6 combines with J gene TRBJ2-3; 8 bases are shared with TRBD2. Losses at the gene ends were 3 bases for V and 4 bases for J; bases not matched to a gene: 13. The CDR3 is 17 residues long. Germline CDR1 is SGHDT and CDR2 is YYEEEE. In DNA, the CDR3 is TGTGCCAGCAGCTCCCTCTCCGGAGCGGGAGTAGCAGATACGCAGTATTTT. Amino acid sequence: CASSSLSGAGVADTQYF.

The chain links TRBV10-1 to TRBJ1-2; no definite D call. Germline V gene sequence: CDR1 WNHNN, CDR2 SYGVQD (reference sequence). Deletions cut 3 bases from V and 2 bases from J, with 7 bases between. This CDR3 comprises 13 residues. CDR3 nucleotide sequence: TGCGCCAGCAGTGACTCGGGGAACTATGGCTACACCTTC. Translating gives CASSDSGNYGYTF.

The CDR3 sequence: CASSLTSTDTQYF. As DNA, the CDR3 is TGTGCCAGCAGCTTGACTAGCACAGATACGCAGTATTTT. This rearrangement joins TRBV9 to TRBJ2-3; D gene unclear. CDR1 SGDLS and CDR2 YYNGEE come from the germline V gene. V was clipped by 4 bases and J by 0 bases, with 6 bases between them. This CDR3 has 13 residues.

The rearrangement joins TRBV7-2 to TRBJ2-2; TRBD2 agrees at 9 bases. The V segment lost 4 bases and the J segment 5 bases; nucleotides outside the gene matches: 2. The CDR3 is made up of 14 amino acids. Germline V gene sequence: CDR1 SGHTA, CDR2 FQGNSA. The CDR3 region is CASSYLAGTGELFF. DNA of the CDR3: TGTGCCAGCAGCTACCTAGCGGGGACCGGGGAGCTGTTTTTT.

V usage is TRBV5-1 and J usage is TRBJ1-4; TRBD1 aligns across 9 bases. This CDR3 has 15 residues. Germline CDR1 SGHRS, CDR2 YFSETQ. The trim removed 4 bases at V and 7 bases at J, leaving 8 bases unmatched. CDR3 protein: CASSSMGQGSEKLFF. The CDR3 nucleotides are TGCGCCAGCAGCAGCATGGGACAGGGCAGTGAAAAACTGTTTTTT.

This chain joins TRBV5-1 and TRBJ1-1; TRBD1 aligns across 10 bases. With V trimmed by 9 bases and J by 5 bases, 10 bases remained unmatched. The CDR3 spans 14 residues. CDR1 is SGHRS and CDR2 is YFSETQ in the germline V gene. The CDR3 bases are TGCGCCACTTCGAACGGACAGGGGGGGACTGAAGCTTTCTTT. It encodes CATSNGQGGTEAFF.

The chain links TRBV4-1 to TRBJ2-2; 9 nucleotides match TRBD2. Germline V gives CDR1 MGHRA, CDR2 YSYEKL. V shed 1 base and J 6 bases; nucleotides not matched to a gene: 6. The CDR3 spans 16 residues. The CDR3: CASSQVVASGAGELFF. Written as DNA, the CDR3 is TGCGCCAGCAGCCAAGTGGTAGCTAGCGGGGCCGGGGAGCTGTTTTTT.

The chain uses TRBV19 and TRBJ1-3, with D uncertain. The CDR3 runs 14 residues. V gave up 2 bases and J gave up 3 bases, with 8 bases separating them. Germline V CDR1 and CDR2: LNHDA, SQIVND (reference sequence). This CDR3 is CASSIRGIGNTIYF. CDR3 nucleotide sequence: TGTGCCAGTAGTATACGCGGGATTGGAAACACCATATATTTT.

This chain links TRBV7-2 with TRBJ2-6, with 9 nucleotides matching TRBD2. CDR1 is SGHTA and CDR2 is FQGNSA in the germline V gene. CDR3 size: 17 residues. J gave up 1 base and V 2 bases, and 3 bases lay outside the gene matches. CDR3 amino acids: CASSLPRGGSGANVLTF. CDR3 sequence (DNA): TGTGCCAGCAGCTTACCGCGGGGGGGGTCTGGGGCCAACGTCCTGACTTTC.

V and J are TRBV7-9 and TRBJ2-1; possibly TRBD2 for D (6 bases). The CDR3 spans 16 residues. Trimming shortened V by 5 bases and J by 0 bases, and 14 bases separated the two germline ends. Germline V lookup: CDR1 SEHNR, CDR2 FQNEAQ (reference sequence). For the CDR3, the DNA is TGTGCCAGCAGCCCCGGGAGATTTAGCTCCTACAATGAGCAGTTCTTC. Protein product: CASSPGRFSSYNEQFF.

In its sample, this clone was seen a few times. CDR3 sequence reads: CASSDRQGPSYEQYF. CDR3 DNA: TGTGCCAGTAGCGACCGACAGGGGCCATCCTACGAGCAGTACTTC. This chain joins TRBV19 and TRBJ2-7; 8 bases are a match to TRBD1. This CDR3 has 15 residues. Trimming at V came to 6 bases and at J to 1 base, leaving 8 bases not matched to a gene. Germline CDR1 is LNHDA and CDR2 is SQIVND (reference sequence). The full variable domain, completed using reference TRBV19 and TRBJ2-7, is DGGITQSPKYLFRKEGQNVTLSCEQNLNHDAMYWYRQDPGQGLRLIYYSQIVNDFQKGDIAEGYSVSREKKESFPLTVTSAQKNPTAFYLCASSDRQGPSYEQYFGPGTRLTVT.

The rearrangement uses TRBV28 and TRBJ1-5; TRBD1 matches at 8 bases. The CDR3 runs to 17 residues. V trimming: 5 bases; J trimming: 1 base; junction bases outside the gene matches: 10. Germline V lookup: CDR1 MDHEN, CDR2 SYDVKM. The CDR3 region has the DNA TGTGCCAGCAGTCGAACAACCGGGACAGGCAGCAATCAGCCCCAGCATTTT. Encoded protein: CASSRTTGTGSNQPQHF.